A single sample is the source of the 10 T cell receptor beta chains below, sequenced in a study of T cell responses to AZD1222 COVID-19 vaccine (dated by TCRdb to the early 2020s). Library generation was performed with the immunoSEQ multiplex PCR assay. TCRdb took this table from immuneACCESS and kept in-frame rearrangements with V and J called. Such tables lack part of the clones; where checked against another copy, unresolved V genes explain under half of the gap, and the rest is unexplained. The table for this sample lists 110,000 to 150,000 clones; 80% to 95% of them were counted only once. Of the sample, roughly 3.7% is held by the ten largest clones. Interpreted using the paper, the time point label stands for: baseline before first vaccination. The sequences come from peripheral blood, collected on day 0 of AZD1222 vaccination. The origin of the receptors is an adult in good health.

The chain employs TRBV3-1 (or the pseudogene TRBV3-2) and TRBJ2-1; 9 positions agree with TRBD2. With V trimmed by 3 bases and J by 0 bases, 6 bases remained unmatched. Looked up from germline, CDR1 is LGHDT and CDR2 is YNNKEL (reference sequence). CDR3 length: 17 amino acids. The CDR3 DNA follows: TGTGCCAGCAGCCACCGTGGCGGGGGGGGCTCCTACAATGAGCAGTTCTTC. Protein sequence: CASSHRGGGGSYNEQFF.

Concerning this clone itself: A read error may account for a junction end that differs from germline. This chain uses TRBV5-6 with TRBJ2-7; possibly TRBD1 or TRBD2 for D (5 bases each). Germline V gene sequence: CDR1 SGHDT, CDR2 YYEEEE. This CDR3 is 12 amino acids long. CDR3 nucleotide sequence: TGTGCCAGCAGCTACCGGGGAGCAGGGCGGACATTC. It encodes CASSYRGAGRTF.

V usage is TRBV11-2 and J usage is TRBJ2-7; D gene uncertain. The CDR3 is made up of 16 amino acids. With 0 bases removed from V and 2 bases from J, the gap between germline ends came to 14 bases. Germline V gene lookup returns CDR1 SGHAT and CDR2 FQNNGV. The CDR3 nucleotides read TGTGCCAGCAGCTTAGATCTAAGATCCCCACCCTACGAGCAGTACTTC. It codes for CASSLDLRSPPYEQYF.

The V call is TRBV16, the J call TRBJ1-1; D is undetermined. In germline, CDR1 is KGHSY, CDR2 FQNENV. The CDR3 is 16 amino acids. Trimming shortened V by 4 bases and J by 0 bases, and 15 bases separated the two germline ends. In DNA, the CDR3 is TGTGCCAGCAGCCCCGCGACGGGGAGATTGAACACTGAAGCTTTCTTT. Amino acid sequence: CASSPATGRLNTEAFF.

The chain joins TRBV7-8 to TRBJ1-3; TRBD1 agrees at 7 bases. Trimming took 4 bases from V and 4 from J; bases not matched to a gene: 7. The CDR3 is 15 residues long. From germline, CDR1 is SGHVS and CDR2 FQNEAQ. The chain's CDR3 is CASSSVPGQGNTIYF. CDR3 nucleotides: TGTGCCAGCAGCTCCGTCCCGGGACAGGGAAACACCATATATTTT.

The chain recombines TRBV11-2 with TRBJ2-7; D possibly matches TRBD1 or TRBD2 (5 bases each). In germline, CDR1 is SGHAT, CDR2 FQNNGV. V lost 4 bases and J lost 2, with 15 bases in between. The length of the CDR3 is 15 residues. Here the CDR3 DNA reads TGTGCCAGCAGCTACTTGGGACCGGGGACCTACGAGCAGTACTTC. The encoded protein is CASSYLGPGTYEQYF. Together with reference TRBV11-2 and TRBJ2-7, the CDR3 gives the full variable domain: EAGVAQSPRYKIIEKRQSVAFWCNPISGHATLYWYQQILGQGPKLLIQFQNNGVVDDSQLPKDRFSAERLKGVDSTLKIQPAKLEDSAVYLCASSYLGPGTYEQYFGPGTRLTVT.

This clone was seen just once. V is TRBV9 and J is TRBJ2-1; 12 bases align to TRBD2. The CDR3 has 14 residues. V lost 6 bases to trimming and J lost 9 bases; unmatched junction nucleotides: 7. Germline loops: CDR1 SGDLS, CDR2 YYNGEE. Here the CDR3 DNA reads TGTGCCAGCAACCTAGCGGGAGGGCTCAGTGAGCAGTTCTTC. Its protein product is CASNLAGGLSEQFF. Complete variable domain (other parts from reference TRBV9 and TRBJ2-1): DSGVTQTPKHLITATGQRVTLRCSPRSGDLSVYWYQQSLDQGLQFLIQYYNGEERAKGNILERFSAQQFPDLHSELNLSSLELGDSALYFCASNLAGGLSEQFFGPGTRLTVL.

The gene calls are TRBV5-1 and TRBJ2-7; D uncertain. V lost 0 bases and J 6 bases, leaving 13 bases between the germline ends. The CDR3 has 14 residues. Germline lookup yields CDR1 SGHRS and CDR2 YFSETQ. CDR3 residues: CASSLGNQTPEQYF. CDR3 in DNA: TGCGCCAGCAGCTTGGGAAACCAGACCCCCGAGCAGTACTTC.

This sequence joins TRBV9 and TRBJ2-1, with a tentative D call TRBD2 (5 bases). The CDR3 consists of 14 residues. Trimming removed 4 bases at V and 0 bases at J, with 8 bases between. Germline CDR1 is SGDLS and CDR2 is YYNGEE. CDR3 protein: CASSPGNSYNEQFF. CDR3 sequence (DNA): TGTGCCAGCAGCCCCGGGAACTCCTACAATGAGCAGTTCTTC.

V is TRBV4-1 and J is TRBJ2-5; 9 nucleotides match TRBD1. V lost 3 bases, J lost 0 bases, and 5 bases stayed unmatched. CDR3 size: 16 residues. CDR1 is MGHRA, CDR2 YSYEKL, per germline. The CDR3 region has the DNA TGCGCCAGCAGCCAGGGGGGGACAGGGTACCAAGAGACCCAGTACTTC. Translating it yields CASSQGGTGYQETQYF.